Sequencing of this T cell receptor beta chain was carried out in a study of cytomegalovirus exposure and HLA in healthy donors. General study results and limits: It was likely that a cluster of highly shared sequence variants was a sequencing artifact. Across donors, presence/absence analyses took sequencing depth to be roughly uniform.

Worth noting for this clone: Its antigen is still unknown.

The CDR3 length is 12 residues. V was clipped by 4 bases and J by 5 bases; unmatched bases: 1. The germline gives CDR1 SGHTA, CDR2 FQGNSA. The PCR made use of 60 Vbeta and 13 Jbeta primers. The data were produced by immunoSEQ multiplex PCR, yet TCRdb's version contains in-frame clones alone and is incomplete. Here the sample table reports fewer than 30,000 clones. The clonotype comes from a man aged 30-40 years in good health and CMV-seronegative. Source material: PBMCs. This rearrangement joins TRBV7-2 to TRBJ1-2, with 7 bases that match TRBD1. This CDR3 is CASSWDRYGYTF. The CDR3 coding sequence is TGTGCCAGCAGCTGGGACAGATATGGCTACACCTTC.